This T cell receptor (beta chain) was sequenced in a study of lymphopenia after photon versus proton radiotherapy (dated by TCRdb to the late 2010s). For the study in its entirety: The immunological effects of photon versus proton radiation therapy were compared in patients with gastrointestinal tumors who developed high-grade lymphopenia. A cohort of around 21 patients with gastrointestinal tumors who received either photon or proton therapy and subsequently developed lymphopenia was included. The study was designed to characterize how the impact on the immune system differs between the two radiation modalities.

A note on this clone: There is no known antigen for this receptor. Base quality data are lacking; no much larger clone is found one base away.

The library relied on the immunoSEQ multiplex PCR assay. T cell repertoires were profiled with deep sequencing of rearranged TCR beta loci together with multiparametric flow cytometry. The table comes from immuneACCESS by way of TCRdb, which keeps in-frame sequences with V and J called. Part of the clones is missing from these tables; in studies checked, under half for an unresolved V gene and the rest for unknown reasons. A total of about 24,000 clones appear in this sample, approximately 88% of them only once. Roughly 24% of the sample is taken by the ten largest. Points the paper makes about the study in general: Proton-treated patients stayed relatively stable during treatment, while photon-treated patients lost naive T cells and TCR diversity and gained effector/memory populations. Across the cohort, an inverse correlation was found between a larger post-nadir drop in TCR diversity and overall survival time among patients who died. After the lymphocyte count nadir, photon-treated repertoires showed oligoclonal expansion, especially of CD8+ Temra cells, which drove the drop in diversity. The authors looked at the survival association only in patients who died, and they framed better survival with proton therapy as a possibility rather than a demonstrated result.

The CDR3, cysteine through phenylalanine, is 13 amino acids long. The CDR3 DNA has 39 bases and is translated from base 1. Based on the germline V gene, the CDR1 and CDR2 sequences are SGDLS and YYNGEE. Between the V and J ends, shortened by 0 bases and 4 bases respectively, the junction contains 7 bases. The receptor was derived from a man aged 40-50 years with gastric cancer. The sequencing here drew on peripheral blood, taken from a patient treated with photon-based radiotherapy. The chain uses TRBV9 and TRBJ1-2, with an unclear D gene assignment. In nucleotides, the sequence is TGTGCCAGCAGCGTAGGGACCTTCTATGGCTACACCTTC. Translated, this is CASSVGTFYGYTF.